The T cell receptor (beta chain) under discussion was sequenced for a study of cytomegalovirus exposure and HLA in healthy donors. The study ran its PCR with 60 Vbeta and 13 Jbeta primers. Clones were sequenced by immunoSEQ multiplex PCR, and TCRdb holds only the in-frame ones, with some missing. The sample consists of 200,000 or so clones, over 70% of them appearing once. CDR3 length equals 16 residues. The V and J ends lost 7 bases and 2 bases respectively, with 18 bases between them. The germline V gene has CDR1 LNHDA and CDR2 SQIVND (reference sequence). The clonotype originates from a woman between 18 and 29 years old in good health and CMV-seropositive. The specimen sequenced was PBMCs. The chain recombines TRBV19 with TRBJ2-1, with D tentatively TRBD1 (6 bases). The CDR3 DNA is TGTGCCAGTACCGGGACACGCACTTATCCCTACAATGAGCAGTTCTTC. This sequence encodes CASTGTRTYPYNEQFF. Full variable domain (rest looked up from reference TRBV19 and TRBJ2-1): DGGITQSPKYLFRKEGQNVTLSCEQNLNHDAMYWYRQDPGQGLRLIYYSQIVNDFQKGDIAEGYSVSREKKESFPLTVTSAQKNPTAFYLCASTGTRTYPYNEQFFGPGTRLTVL.